This TCR beta chain is from a study of cytomegalovirus exposure and HLA in healthy donors. Study-level background: Early on, a data release was issued that held approximately 78 million unique TCRs from HLA-typed donors.

Researchers ran the PCR with 60 Vbeta and 13 Jbeta primers. Libraries were prepared by immunoSEQ multiplex PCR; TCRdb keeps only in-frame clonotypes and omits some of them. The sample lists about 98,000 clones, nearly 65% occurring once. Participants comprised healthy donors of bone marrow. This CDR3 is built from 12 residues. CDR1 and CDR2 (germline): SGHRS, YFSETQ. V shed 4 bases and J shed 5 bases, with 9 bases lying between them. The V gene is TRBV5-1, the J gene TRBJ1-2; TRBD1 might be the D (6 bases). The sequenced sample consisted of PBMCs. This TCR was sampled from a human donor in good health. CDR3 sequence reads: CASSDGQYGYTF. The CDR3 bases are TGCGCCAGCAGCGACGGACAGTATGGCTACACCTTC. The whole variable domain, remainder taken from reference TRBV5-1 and TRBJ1-2, is KAGVTQTPRYLIKTRGQQVTLSCSPISGHRSVSWYQQTPGQGLQFLFEYFSETQRNKGNFPGRFSGRQFSNSRSEMNVSTLELGDSALYLCASSDGQYGYTFGSGTRLTVV.